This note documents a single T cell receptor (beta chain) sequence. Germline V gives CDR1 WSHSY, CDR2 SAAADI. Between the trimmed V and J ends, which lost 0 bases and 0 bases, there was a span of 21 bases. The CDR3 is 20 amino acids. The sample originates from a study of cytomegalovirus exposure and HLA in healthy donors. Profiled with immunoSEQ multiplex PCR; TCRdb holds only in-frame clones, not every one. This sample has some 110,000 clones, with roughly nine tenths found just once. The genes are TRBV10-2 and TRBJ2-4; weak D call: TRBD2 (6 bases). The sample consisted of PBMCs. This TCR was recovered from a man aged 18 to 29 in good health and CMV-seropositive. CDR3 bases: TGCGCCAGCAGTGAGTCCGTGGCGGGGTTCCCCCGGGAAGCCAAAAACATTCAGTACTTC. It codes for CASSESVAGFPREAKNIQYF.